This T cell receptor beta chain came from a study of blood T cell repertoires in COVID-19. About the research overall: Samples representing acute and convalescent COVID-19 were sourced from the United States, Italy and Spain. Sample material is recorded as cDNA or gDNA derived from T cells, B-cell-depleted T cells, or PBMCs.

With 1 base clipped from V and 8 bases from J, the junction kept 7 bases outside the gene matches. This CDR3 has 15 amino acids. Germline values: CDR1 MNHNS, CDR2 SASEGT. Methods used by the authors: Reference gene primer amplification yielded estimated nucleated cell counts. Some clones are missing from TCRdb's copy, which holds only in-frame ones; the method was immunoSEQ multiplex PCR. Clonal size and the V and J genes are those of that table, whereas D and trimming came from the DNA. In the table there are 250,000 to 350,000 clones, 85% to 90% of which are singletons. This clonotype originated in a woman between 45 and 65 years old with COVID-19, enrolled during active disease. The chain is built from TRBV6-1 and TRBJ2-1; 8 nucleotides align to TRBD2. The sample consisted of peripheral blood. CDR3 amino acids: CASSEGGSGRDEQFF. CDR3 DNA sequence: TGTGCCAGCAGTGAAGGGGGATCCGGGAGGGATGAGCAGTTCTTC.